This T cell receptor beta chain was retrieved from a study of memory CD4+ T cells and cytomegalovirus serostatus. Study-wide results and caveats: About two fifths of the roughly 150 known CMV-associated TCRbeta sequences appeared in CD4+ memory.

The CDR3 length is 14 residues. Trimming shortened V by 0 bases and J by 6 bases, and 11 bases separated the two germline ends. CDR1 is SGHTS and CDR2 is YDEGEE in the germline V gene. Clones were sequenced by immunoSEQ multiplex PCR, and TCRdb holds only the in-frame ones, with some missing. Of 45,000 to 50,000 clones listed, about three quarters are singletons. The sort gate was single viable CD3+CD4+CD8-CD45RO+ cells for memory CD4+ T cells. Positive selection with CD4 microbeads enriched total CD4+ T cells. With respect to this clone: Its target is not known.

Specimen: memory CD4+ T cells from blood. V usage is TRBV5-8 and J usage is TRBJ2-3; tentatively, D is TRBD2 (6 bases). The source is an adult in good health and CMV-seronegative. The CDR3 is CASSLARRADTQYF. The CDR3 DNA sequence: TGTGCCAGCAGCTTGGCTCGGAGGGCCGATACGCAGTATTTT.